The 13 T cell receptor beta chains in this list originate from one sample, sequenced in a study of CD8 T cells in ankylosing spondylitis. A single record per CDR3 protein comes from TCRdb applying MiXCR to the 5' RACE reads. Found here are about 140,000 distinct CDR3 sequences, 9.5% to 12% of them singletons; the top ten hold about 3.8%. Sequencing was performed on blood, either unsorted or a sorted T cell fraction (not recorded which). The receptor source for this set is a female donor with ankylosing spondylitis or in good health (not recorded which).

CDR3 loop: CAWSVGTSVLMAELETQYF. CDR3 in DNA: TGTGCCTGGAGTGTAGGTACTAGCGTTTTAATGGCCGAACTGGAGACCCAGTACTTC. The chain combines TRBV30 with TRBJ2-5; TRBD2 aligns across 7 bases. CDR3 length equals 19 residues. Germline V gene data show CDR1 as GTSNPN and CDR2 as SVGIG (reference sequence). The ends lost 0 bases at V and 5 bases at J; junction bases unmatched: 21. The entire variable domain, with the rest obtained from reference TRBV30 and TRBJ2-5, is as follows: SQTIHQWPATLVQPVGSPLSLECTVEGTSNPNLYWYRQAAGRGLQLLFYSVGIGQISSEVPQNLSASRPQDRQFILSSKKLLLSDSGFYLCAWSVGTSVLMAELETQYFGPGTRLLVL.

In this sample, this clonotype turned up many times. This chain connects TRBV11-2 to TRBJ2-3, with TRBD1 identical over 10 bases. V lost 4 bases to trimming and J lost 5 bases; unmatched junction nucleotides: 9. Germline values: CDR1 SGHAT, CDR2 FQNNGV. The CDR3 has 16 amino acids. CDR3 in amino acids: CASSSYSDRGLDTQYF. DNA for the CDR3: TGTGCCAGCAGCTCTTATTCTGACAGGGGGCTAGATACGCAGTATTTT.

At least ten counts were recorded for this clonotype. This chain connects TRBV10-3 to TRBJ2-2, with D perhaps matching TRBD1 (5 bases). The V gene lost 2 bases and the J gene lost 2 bases, with 6 bases spanning the gap. The germline V gene has CDR1 ENHRY and CDR2 SYGVKD. The CDR3 contains 14 residues. In nucleotides, the CDR3 is TGTGCCATCAGTGAGGACAGTAACACCGGGGAGCTGTTTTTT. Translating gives CAISEDSNTGELFF.

This chain connects TRBV6-1 to TRBJ1-1; D perhaps matches TRBD1 (5 bases). CDR3 length equals 14 residues. Trimming took 7 bases from V and 3 from J, leaving 15 bases between them. Looked up from germline, CDR1 is MNHNS and CDR2 is SASEGT. The CDR3 DNA follows: TGTGCCAGCACCCTTAACAGAGGGGACACTGAAGCTTTCTTT. Its translation is CASTLNRGDTEAFF.

In its sample, this clonotype was seen many times. The J gene is TRBJ2-5, the V gene TRBV5-5; possibly TRBD1 for D (6 bases). CDR3 length: 16 residues. The germline CDR1 and CDR2 sequences are SGHKS and YYEKEE (reference sequence). V dropped 0 bases and J dropped 1 base, with 13 bases sitting between them. The CDR3 DNA reads as TGTGCCAGCAGCTTGGAAGGGGGTGTCATCCAAGAGACCCAGTACTTC. Protein product: CASSLEGGVIQETQYF.

This clonotype has ten or more counts. The chain has TRBV29-1 and TRBJ2-5, with 10 bases that match TRBD2. The CDR3 has 13 residues. CDR1 and CDR2 (germline): SQVTM, ANQGSEA. J gave up 3 bases and V 6 bases, and 4 bases lay outside the gene matches. CDR3 in DNA: TGCAGCGTGCGGACTAGCGGAGAAGAGACCCAGTACTTC. This gives the protein CSVRTSGEETQYF.

The rearrangement uses TRBV12-3 or TRBV12-4 and TRBJ2-4, with D perhaps assigned TRBD1 or TRBD2 (5 bases each). The V end was cut by 5 bases, the J end by 3 bases, with 14 bases between. This CDR3 spans 15 amino acids. The CDR3 protein is CASSPGTAGKNIQYF. In nucleotides, the CDR3 is TGTGCCAGCAGTCCTGGGACGGCGGGCAAAAACATTCAGTACTTC.

This clonotype was seen many times. This sequence joins TRBV5-1 and TRBJ1-2; TRBD1 aligns across 10 bases. This CDR3 contains 16 residues. V shed 4 bases and J 1 base; nucleotides not matched to a gene: 7. Germline V gene lookup returns CDR1 SGHRS and CDR2 YFSETQ. CDR3 sequence (DNA): TGCGCCAGCAGCCCGACAGGGGGCCCTTTTAACTATGGCTACACCTTC. Amino acids: CASSPTGGPFNYGYTF. Combining the CDR3 with reference TRBV5-1 and TRBJ1-2 gives the whole variable domain KAGVTQTPRYLIKTRGQQVTLSCSPISGHRSVSWYQQTPGQGLQFLFEYFSETQRNKGNFPGRFSGRQFSNSRSEMNVSTLELGDSALYLCASSPTGGPFNYGYTFGSGTRLTVV.

This clonotype was recorded many times. The chain is built from TRBV5-1 and TRBJ2-1, with TRBD2 matching 8 bases. The CDR3 has 14 amino acids. Germline-derived CDR1 and CDR2 are SGHRS and YFSETQ. V lost 5 bases to trimming and J lost 10 bases; unmatched junction nucleotides: 11. The CDR3 reads CASRSASGGGEQFF. The CDR3 DNA follows: TGCGCCAGCAGATCGGCCTCTGGCGGGGGGGAGCAGTTCTTC.

About this clonotype: This may be a read error, as it is one base from a much larger clone. J is TRBJ2-1 and V is TRBV18, with D tentatively TRBD2 (6 bases). Trimming pared 3 bases from V and 6 bases from J, leaving 12 bases between. The CDR3 contains 14 residues. Germline values: CDR1 KGHSH, CDR2 LQKENI. Written as DNA, the CDR3 is TGTGCCAGCTCACCCACTACGACTAGCAATGAGCAGTTCTTC. As protein: CASSPTTTSNEQFF.

There are many counts of this clonotype. The chain has TRBV9 and TRBJ2-7; 10 nucleotides align to TRBD1. V shed 4 bases and J 4 bases; nucleotides not matched to a gene: 5. Germline loops: CDR1 SGDLS, CDR2 YYNGEE. This CDR3 has 14 amino acids. This CDR3 is CASSPRQGAYEQYF. The CDR3 nucleotides are TGTGCCAGCAGCCCCCGACAGGGGGCTTACGAGCAGTACTTC.

This clonotype came up once. A read error may be the cause here, since a much bigger clone is one base away. The rearrangement joins TRBV5-1 to TRBJ2-4, with a possible D match to TRBD2 (6 bases). The germline V gene has CDR1 SGHRS and CDR2 YFSETQ. The CDR3 covers 14 residues. CDR3 sequence reads: CTSSPQDYGNIQYF. CDR3 DNA sequence: TGCACCAGCAGCCCCCAGGACTACGGGAACATTCAGTACTTC.

This clonotype was observed many times. J is TRBJ2-7 and V is TRBV20-1; TRBD2 matches at 12 bases. The germline V gene encodes CDR1 DFQATT and CDR2 SNEGSKA (reference sequence). The V and J ends lost 5 bases and 7 bases, in that order; junction bases with no gene match: 12. CDR3 length equals 15 residues. The chain's CDR3 is CSAFWTSGTNREQYF. The CDR3 region has the DNA TGCAGTGCTTTTTGGACTAGCGGGACAAACAGGGAGCAGTACTTC.